These 16 T cell receptor beta chains originate from one sample sequenced in a study of blood T cell repertoires in COVID-19. This table comes from immunoSEQ multiplex PCR, and its TCRdb copy is limited to in-frame clones, with some not included. The sample has roughly 200,000 clones; about 86% are singletons. Source material: peripheral blood. The receptor set was obtained from a man aged 60 to 75 who had recovered from COVID-19.

The chain combines TRBV19 with TRBJ2-7; 7 bases align to TRBD1. The CDR3 contains 15 residues. V lost 4 bases and J lost 2; bases outside the gene matches: 8. In germline, CDR1 is LNHDA, CDR2 SQIVND (reference sequence). This CDR3 reads CASSTRDSNPYEQYF. The CDR3 nucleotides read TGTGCCAGTAGTACCCGGGACAGTAATCCCTACGAGCAGTACTTC.

This chain links TRBV24-1 with TRBJ2-2; 8 bases agree with TRBD1. The trim removed 4 bases at V and 5 bases at J, leaving 11 bases unmatched. This CDR3 is 17 amino acids long. From germline, CDR1 is KGHDR and CDR2 SFDVKD. The DNA for the CDR3 is TGTGCCACCAGTGACAGGCGGACAGGGAAAAGAACCGGGGAGCTGTTTTTT. Translating it yields CATSDRRTGKRTGELFF.

The rearrangement uses TRBV2 and TRBJ2-2, with D perhaps matching TRBD1 (5 bases). V was shortened by 4 bases and J by 4 bases, with 7 bases between the two germline ends. CDR3 length equals 13 residues. CDR1 and CDR2 from the germline V gene are SNHLY and FYNNEI. In DNA, the CDR3 is TGTGCCAGCAGTGGAAGGGGCACCGGGGAGCTGTTTTTT. Its translation: CASSGRGTGELFF. The variable domain in full, completed from reference TRBV2 and TRBJ2-2, reads EPEVTQTPSHQVTQMGQEVILRCVPISNHLYFYWYRQILGQKVEFLVSFYNNEISEKSEIFDDQFSVERPDGSNFTLKIRSTKLEDSAMYFCASSGRGTGELFFGEGSRLTVL.

J is TRBJ1-5 and V is TRBV30, with D possibly TRBD1 on 6 matching bases. Per the germline V gene, CDR1 is GTSNPN and CDR2 is SVGIG (reference sequence). The CDR3 is made up of 15 amino acids. V lost 1 base, J lost 3 bases, and 13 bases lay in between. The CDR3 coding sequence is TGTGCCTGGAGTGGGGGCAGGGGCTTCAATCAGCCCCAGCATTTT. Translating it yields CAWSGGRGFNQPQHF. Full variable domain (missing parts from reference TRBV30 and TRBJ1-5): SQTIHQWPATLVQPVGSPLSLECTVEGTSNPNLYWYRQAAGRGLQLLFYSVGIGQISSEVPQNLSASRPQDRQFILSSKKLLLSDSGFYLCAWSGGRGFNQPQHFGDGTRLSIL.

This clone appeared once. This chain uses TRBV6-1 with TRBJ1-1, with TRBD1 as a possible D gene (6 bases). The V gene's germline CDR1 is MNHNS and CDR2 SASEGT. V was cut by 2 bases and J by 7 bases, with 14 bases left in between. There are 14 residues in the CDR3. The CDR3 DNA reads as TGTGCCAGCAGTGAACCGGCAAGGACAGTTGAAGCTTTCTTT. Protein sequence: CASSEPARTVEAFF.

This chain uses TRBV10-1 with TRBJ2-7; 10 bases fit TRBD1. The CDR3 has 15 residues. Germline lookup yields CDR1 WNHNN and CDR2 SYGVQD (reference sequence). With V trimmed by 6 bases and J by 5 bases, 10 bases remained unmatched. The CDR3 loop is CASSGGQGSLDEQYF. CDR3 sequence (DNA): TGCGCCAGCAGCGGGGGACAGGGGAGTTTGGACGAGCAGTACTTC.

CDR3: CASSWGASGYTGELFF. In DNA, the CDR3 is TGTGCCAGCAGCTGGGGGGCTAGCGGATACACCGGGGAGCTGTTTTTT. The chain employs TRBV11-2 and TRBJ2-2, with D perhaps matching TRBD2 (7 bases). The CDR3 consists of 16 residues. CDR1 and CDR2 from the germline V gene are SGHAT and FQNNGV. The V and J ends lost 4 bases and 3 bases respectively, with 15 bases between them.

This clone has only one observation. The chain carries TRBV20-1 and TRBJ1-6; maybe TRBD1 (5 bases). Germline lookup yields CDR1 DFQATT and CDR2 SNEGSKA (reference sequence). CDR3 length equals 14 residues. Trimming stripped 3 bases from V and 14 bases from J, with 20 bases between. The CDR3 DNA is TGCAGTGCTAGTGTACAGGCCGAGCGAGGATCCCTCCACTTT. Its translation: CSASVQAERGSLHF.

The chain couples TRBV7-2 to TRBJ1-1; D gene ambiguous. Germline CDR1 and CDR2: SGHTA and FQGNSA. CDR3 length: 14 residues. Between the trimmed V and J ends, which lost 1 base and 1 base, there was a span of 7 bases. CDR3 DNA sequence: TGTGCCAGCAGCTTAGAGGCGGGGAACACTGAAGCTTTCTTT. It specifies CASSLEAGNTEAFF. Based on the CDR3 plus reference TRBV7-2 and TRBJ1-1, the full variable domain is GAGVSQSPSNKVTEKGKDVELRCDPISGHTALYWYRQSLGQGLEFLIYFQGNSAPDKSGLPSDRFSAERTGGSVSTLTIQRTQQEDSAVYLCASSLEAGNTEAFFGQGTRLTVV.

The J gene is TRBJ2-7, the V gene TRBV12-3 or TRBV12-4; D not certain. The CDR3 covers 13 residues. Deletions cut 5 bases from V and 0 bases from J, with 8 bases between. CDR3: CASSTSRSYEQYF. CDR3 bases: TGTGCCAGCAGTACTTCCCGCTCCTACGAGCAGTACTTC.

The rearrangement links TRBV19 to TRBJ2-4; 7 bases agree with TRBD1. Germline V gives CDR1 LNHDA, CDR2 SQIVND (reference sequence). After removal of 6 bases from V and 5 bases from J, the junction contained 4 bases not matched to a gene. The CDR3 has 13 amino acids. The CDR3 spells CASSEGTENIQYF. CDR3 DNA sequence: TGTGCCAGTAGCGAAGGGACAGAAAACATTCAGTACTTC.

The chain links TRBV5-1 to TRBJ2-3, with 12 bases matching TRBD2. The CDR3 is 17 residues long. Per the germline V gene, CDR1 is SGHRS and CDR2 is YFSETQ. V lost 4 bases, J lost 1 base, and 7 bases stayed unmatched. The CDR3 region is CASSPGLAGPGTDTQYF. CDR3 bases: TGCGCCAGCAGCCCCGGACTAGCGGGGCCGGGCACAGATACGCAGTATTTT.

The rearrangement uses TRBV19 and TRBJ1-2; 7 positions agree with TRBD1. With V trimmed by 3 bases and J by 4 bases, 2 bases remained unmatched. Germline-derived CDR1 and CDR2 are LNHDA and SQIVND (reference sequence). This CDR3 is built from 13 residues. The CDR3 loop is CASSMGDSYGYTF. CDR3 sequence (DNA): TGTGCCAGTAGTATGGGGGACAGCTATGGCTACACCTTC.

This chain uses TRBV7-3 with TRBJ2-2; a weak D match, TRBD2 (6 bases). CDR1 SGHTA and CDR2 FQGTGA come from the germline V gene. The CDR3 contains 15 residues. The ends were cut back, 6 bases at V and 4 bases at J, with 15 bases in the middle. The CDR3 DNA reads as TGTGCCAGCAGTTTCTTCAGCGGGTCCACCGGGGAGCTGTTTTTT. Its translation: CASSFFSGSTGELFF.

This chain links TRBV12-5 with TRBJ1-5; no clear D. Germline V gene data show CDR1 as LGHNT and CDR2 as FRNRAP. CDR3 length: 13 residues. The ends were cut back, 1 base at V and 3 bases at J, with 4 bases in the middle. CDR3 DNA sequence: TGTGCTAGTGGTTTGGGCGACAATCAGCCCCAGCATTTT. Its translation: CASGLGDNQPQHF.

The V call is TRBV6-5, the J call TRBJ2-4, with 8 nucleotides matching TRBD2. This CDR3 is 13 amino acids long. Germline lookup yields CDR1 MNHEY and CDR2 SVGAGI. The CDR3 DNA reads TGTGGAAGTCTAGCGGGAGCCAAAAACATTCAGTACTTC. Encoded protein: CGSLAGAKNIQYF.